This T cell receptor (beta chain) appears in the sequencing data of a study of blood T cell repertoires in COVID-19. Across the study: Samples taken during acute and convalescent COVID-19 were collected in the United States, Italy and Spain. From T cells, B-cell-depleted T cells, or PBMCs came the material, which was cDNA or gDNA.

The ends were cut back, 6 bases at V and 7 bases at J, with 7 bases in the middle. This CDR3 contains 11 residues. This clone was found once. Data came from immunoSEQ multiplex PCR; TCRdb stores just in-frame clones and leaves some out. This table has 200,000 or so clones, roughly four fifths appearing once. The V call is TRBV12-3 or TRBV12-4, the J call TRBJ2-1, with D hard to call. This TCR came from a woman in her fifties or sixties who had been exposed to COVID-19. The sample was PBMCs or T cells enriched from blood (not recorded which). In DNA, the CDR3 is TGTGCCAGCAGCGCCACAAATGAGCAGTTCTTC. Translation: CASSATNEQFF.